This record covers a single TCR beta chain. Germline V gene sequence: CDR1 SGHVS, CDR2 FNYEAQ. This CDR3 region has 16 residues. Trimming cost V 1 base and J 4 bases; bases outside gene matches: 4. This record comes from a study of blood T cell repertoires in COVID-19. Study-wide background: Some COVID-19 samples were acute and others convalescent; all came from the United States, Italy and Spain. T cells, B-cell-depleted T cells, or PBMCs supplied cDNA or gDNA.

Produced via immunoSEQ multiplex PCR; TCRdb's table is partial and in-frame only. The repertoire holds around 110,000 clones, with roughly 80% as singletons. The chain recombines TRBV7-6 with TRBJ2-3; 11 nucleotides align to TRBD2. The sample consisted of peripheral blood. The source is a young man with acute or convalescent COVID-19. The CDR3 loop reads CASSLELAGVADTQYF. CDR3 DNA: TGTGCCAGCAGCTTAGAACTAGCGGGAGTAGCAGATACGCAGTATTTT.